This record concerns one T cell receptor beta chain sequence. TCRdb's copy holds only in-frame clones and misses some; the assay was immunoSEQ multiplex PCR. The profile covers roughly 130,000 clones, with just under 95% appearing a single time and 3.5% to 4% taken by the ten largest. The sample is drawn from a study of control samples from healthy donors and cancer patients. CDR1 is LNHDA and CDR2 is SQIVND in the germline V gene (reference sequence). Deletions cut 3 bases from V and 1 base from J, with 19 bases between. The CDR3 is 18 residues long. The sequencing sample was made of blood. The rearrangement joins TRBV19 to TRBJ1-5, with D possibly TRBD1 on 5 matching bases. The clonotype comes from a man aged 30 to 45 in good health. For the CDR3, the DNA is TGTGCCAGTAGTATTTCGTGGGAAGACCGACAGAGCAATCAGCCCCAGCATTTT. Amino acid sequence: CASSISWEDRQSNQPQHF.